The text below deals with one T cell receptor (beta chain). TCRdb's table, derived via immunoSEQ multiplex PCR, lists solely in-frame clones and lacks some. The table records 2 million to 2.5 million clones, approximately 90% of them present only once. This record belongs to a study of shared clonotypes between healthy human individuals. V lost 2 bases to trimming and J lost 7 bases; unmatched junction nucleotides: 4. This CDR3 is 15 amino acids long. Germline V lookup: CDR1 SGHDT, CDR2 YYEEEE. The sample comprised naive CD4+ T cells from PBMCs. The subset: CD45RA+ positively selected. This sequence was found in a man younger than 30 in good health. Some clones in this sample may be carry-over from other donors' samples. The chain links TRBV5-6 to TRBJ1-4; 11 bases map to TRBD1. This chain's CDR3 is CASSLRTGGSEKLFF. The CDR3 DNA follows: TGTGCCAGCAGCTTAAGGACAGGGGGCAGTGAAAAACTGTTTTTT. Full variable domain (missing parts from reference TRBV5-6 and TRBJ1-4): DAGVTQSPTHLIKTRGQQVTLRCSPKSGHDTVSWYQQALGQGPQFIFQYYEEEERQRGNFPDRFSGHQFPNYSSELNVNALLLGDSALYLCASSLRTGGSEKLFFGSGTQLSVL.